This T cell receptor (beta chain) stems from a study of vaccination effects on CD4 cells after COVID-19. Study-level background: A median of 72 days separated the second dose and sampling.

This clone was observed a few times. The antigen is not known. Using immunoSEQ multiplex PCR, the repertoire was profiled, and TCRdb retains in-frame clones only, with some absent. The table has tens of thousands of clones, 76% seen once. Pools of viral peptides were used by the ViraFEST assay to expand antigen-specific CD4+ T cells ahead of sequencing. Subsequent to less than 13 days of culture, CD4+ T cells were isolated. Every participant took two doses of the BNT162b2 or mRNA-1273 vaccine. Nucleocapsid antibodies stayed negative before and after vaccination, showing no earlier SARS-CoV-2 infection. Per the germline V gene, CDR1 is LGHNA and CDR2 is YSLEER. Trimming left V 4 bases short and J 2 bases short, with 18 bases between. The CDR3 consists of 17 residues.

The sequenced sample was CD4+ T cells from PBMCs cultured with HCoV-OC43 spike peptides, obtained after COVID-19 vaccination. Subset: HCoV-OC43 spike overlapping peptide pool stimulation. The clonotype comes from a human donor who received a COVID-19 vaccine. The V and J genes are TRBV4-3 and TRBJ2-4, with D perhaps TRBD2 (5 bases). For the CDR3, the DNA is TGCGCCAGCAGCCGACTAAGAGGGAAAAGATCCAAAAACATTCAGTACTTC. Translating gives CASSRLRGKRSKNIQYF.